This entry describes one T cell receptor (beta chain). What this receptor recognizes is not known. No base quality values were provided; no much bigger clone lies one nucleotide off. The data were taken from a study of T cells in Graves' hyperthyroidism and ophthalmopathy (dated by TCRdb to the late 2010s). Regarding the complete study: Peripheral blood samples were taken at the time of initial diagnosis, prior to any treatment. Once sampling was done, hyperthyroidism patients were given methimazole at a starting dose of 30 mg daily, whereas ophthalmopathy patients were given high-dose intravenous methylprednisolone. Prospective prediction of ophthalmopathy was tested in an independent validation cohort of some 19 hyperthyroidism patients and around 16 patients who later progressed to ophthalmopathy. The approximately 100 discovery patients were randomly divided into training and test sets at a 7:3 ratio. TCR Vbeta CDR3 sequencing of 140 or so peripheral blood samples (over 40 ophthalmopathy, roughly 74 hyperthyroidism and roughly 17 progressor patients) is reported in the paper. The study also compared thyroid tissue and blood T-cell repertoires from over 5 Graves' hyperthyroidism patients. TCR V-J signatures able to tell the groups apart were searched for in a discovery cohort of approximately 95 patients, of whom more than 40 had Graves' ophthalmopathy and 57 had stable Graves' hyperthyroidism. Broad study findings and their caveats: In cross-validation, a model built on a 13 V-J signature told ophthalmopathy apart from stable hyperthyroidism with over 85% sensitivity and about 81% specificity, and in testing the same model reached 80%/75%. Blood samples also contained most of the expanded thyroid clonotypes (frequency above 0.001), which suggests that blood repertoires may reflect thyroid immune responses. During validation, the model predicted progression to ophthalmopathy a median of approximately six months ahead of onset, with almost 71% sensitivity and 72% to 85% specificity. Sample size was not statistically predetermined, and investigators were not blinded to group allocation.

The TCR beta CDR3 regions were amplified from the RNA transcripts. The TCR CDR3 was subjected to a first round of RT-PCR using the HTBI primer set and the Qiagen OneStep RT-PCR kit. Libraries were constructed in a second round of multiplex PCR, after which size selection and purification were performed. The libraries were sequenced on an Illumina HiSeq2000 using paired-end 100 bp reads. The published analysis was carried out like this. SOAPnuke was used to process the raw data, with reads discarded if the reads contained adapters or uncalled bases, had a mean Phred below 15, or lacked an exact constant-primer or identifier match. COPE v1.2.5 was used to merge high-quality paired reads, and clonotypes were defined as unique nucleotide sequences. MiTCR v1.1 was used to align clonotypes to the IMGT TRBV, TRBD and TRBJ reference segments. Only V-J combinations with frequency above 0.0001, covering 99% to 99.2% of repertoires, were analysed. A TCS score was defined as the ratio of F50 (clonal expansion) to E x V (chaos), with BLOSUM62-based TCRdist applied between CDR3 peptides within each V-J. Welch's t-statistics and random forest reduced roughly 530 V-J features to roughly 13, which were used in a naive Bayes classifier (R e1071). The raw public data were reprocessed by TCRdb itself: fastp quality trimming at Q25, MiXCR clonotype calling, in-frame beta chains only. Rows merge per CDR3 protein into single entries with the most common DNA and genes. The V and J calls shown here were made by TCRdb, not taken from the authors' results. This sample comprises 530,000 or so distinct CDR3 sequences, 15% to 20% of them detected only once. Clones ranked in the top ten supply approximately 18% of the sample.

Trimming leaves V shorter by 7 bases and J shorter by 3 bases, with the junction holding 16 bases beyond the gene matches. Including cysteine and phenylalanine, the CDR3 has 20 amino acids. Only the CDR3 DNA is retained, 60 bases long and in frame from the first base. In the germline V gene, CDR1 corresponds to SNHLY and CDR2 to FYNNEI. Moderately to severely active disease, a Clinical Activity Score of at least 3, a NOSPECS grade of at least 4, and a duration under 3 months were present in ophthalmopathy patients. Patients with uncontrolled infections, other autoimmune diseases, pregnancy or lactation were excluded. Diagnoses were based on clinical symptoms, serum thyroxine and TRAb, thyroid ultrasound and orbital computed tomography. PBMCs were separated from roughly 10 ml of fresh peripheral blood using Ficoll-Paque density gradient centrifugation. Total RNA was extracted with Trizol reagent, and quality was checked on an Agilent 2100 Bioanalyzer.

Recombination linked TRBV2 to TRBJ2-6; 12 of the junction bases match TRBD1. Input material: blood. This clonotype was sampled from a woman younger than 35 with Graves' ophthalmopathy. The CDR3 region has the sequence CASTRSGTGGARGGANVLTF. Here is the DNA: TGTGCCAGCACTCGATCCGGGACAGGGGGCGCTCGGGGTGGGGCCAACGTCCTGACTTTC.